This T cell receptor (beta chain) was sequenced in a study of response to subunit inactivated influenza vaccine (dated 2018 in TCRdb). For context, the study as a whole: Deep quantitative profiling of the T cell receptor repertoire was used in the study to follow responses to a trivalent subunit inactivated influenza vaccine. General findings and caveats noted by the study authors: The authors proposed that each seasonal influenza vaccination may bring in only a limited number of new T cells.

CDR1 is given as MRHNA and CDR2 as SNTAGT, both from the germline V gene. The CDR3 sequence holds 16 residues, the cysteine and phenylalanine included. Only the CDR3 portion is preserved as DNA: 48 bases, with reading frame beginning at the first base. The V end loses 2 bases and the J end loses 6 bases, and a stretch of 16 bases separates them. A remark on this clonotype: Its antigen remains unidentified. No per-base quality is available; no much larger clone lies one base away.

The library came from RT-PCR. Sequencing used an Illumina HiSeq 2500. In-frame beta chains were kept once TCRdb had trimmed the public reads at Q25 with fastp and called clones with MiXCR. Each record represents a unique CDR3 protein, reported with the most common genes and DNA among its rows. The sample table contains roughly 500,000 distinct CDR3 sequences; only one count was recorded for approximately 20% of them. Together, the top ten hold 2.8% of the sample. This sample also belongs to another study, concerning T cells expressing NK-cell markers. The second paper further reports: TCR beta cDNA libraries were prepared using 5'RACE template switching, which introduced a universal primer site and unique molecular identifiers. In sorted CD3+CD56+NKG2C+, CD3+CD56+NKG2C- and CD3+CD56-NKG2C+ T-cell subsets from 7 to 9 donors, TCR beta-chain repertoires were profiled. Among the eight sequenced donors, only one was HCMV-seronegative, while the other seven were HCMV-seropositive. In several experiments an anti-gammadeltaTCR antibody was added to restrict sorting to alphabetaTCR-expressing T cells. In roughly six donors, the dominant CD3+CD56+NKG2C+ clonotypes were among the top 10 CD8+ clonotypes and accounted for about 1.0-7.5% of CD8+ T cells. Those dominant clonotypes were again the most abundant among CD3+CD56-NKG2C+ cells in a handful of donors, at about 25-60.1%. Whether the expanded NKG2C-expressing T cell clones were specific for HCMV antigens was left unclear. Randomly selected healthy volunteers, three men and five women, were used as the eight sequenced donors. A commercial ELISA kit detecting HCMV-specific IgG in serum was used to determine HCMV serostatus. Peripheral blood mononuclear cells were isolated from blood by Ficoll density gradient centrifugation. Using Miltenyi isolation kits, CD4+ and CD8+ T cells were isolated from PBMC through magnetic immunoseparation. Synthesis of cDNA was primed from the TCR beta constant segment and was followed by two consecutive PCR amplification steps. The libraries were sequenced on Illumina HiSeq 2000/2500, MiSeq or NextSeq, producing 2 x 150 bp reads. Reads were demultiplexed and grouped by UMI with MIGEC, and clonotypes were assembled and quantified with MiTCR. To exclude erroneous sequences, any TCR cDNA sequence not supported by at least two reads was discarded. The tcR package was used for downstream repertoire analysis, and clonotypes were matched across fractions by CDR3 nucleotide sequence plus V segment. VDJmatch was used to annotate antigen specificity against VDJdb, with one amino acid substitution in CDR3 permitted.

The source was CD4+ T cells sorted from PBMCs, collected about 12 days after vaccination. The receptor chain draws on TRBV6-4 and TRBJ2-2; 6 matching bases give a weak D call of TRBD1. The sequence was obtained from a man aged 50 to 60 who received an inactivated influenza vaccine. Donor details come from another sample of the same person, matched by shared clones. CDR3 reads: CASSDIIDPGAGELFF. The nucleotide sequence is TGTGCCAGCAGTGACATAATCGACCCAGGGGCCGGGGAGCTGTTTTTT.